Described below is a single TCR beta chain sequence and its context. Its matching antigen is unknown. The data were taken from a study of shared clonotypes between healthy human individuals. Study at large: Samples came from a couple of female and a few male donors aged 18 to 49. Study findings and constraints: The researchers took only blood, and tissue repertoires probably look different. About 5% was the fraction of naive CD4 clonotypes found shared across several donors.

Assay: immunoSEQ multiplex PCR; the TCRdb copy retains only in-frame clones and omits some. The data hold over 2 million clones, with roughly 96% observed a single time. In the CD4+ fraction, cells were divided into CD45RA+ naive and CD45RA-negative memory subsets. Sequenced: naive CD4+ T cells sorted from blood. Noted subset: CD45RA+ positively selected. The TCR originated in a young man in good health.

The CDR3 DNA reads as TGTGCCAGCAGCTTCTGGGGGTGGGGGAGCAATCAGCCCCAGCATTTT. This codes for CASSFWGWGSNQPQHF. The chain couples TRBV7-2 to TRBJ1-5, with TRBD1 as a possible D gene (5 bases). Germline CDR1 SGHTA, CDR2 FQGNSA. CDR3 length equals 16 residues. Trimming removed 3 bases at V and 1 base at J, with 13 bases between.